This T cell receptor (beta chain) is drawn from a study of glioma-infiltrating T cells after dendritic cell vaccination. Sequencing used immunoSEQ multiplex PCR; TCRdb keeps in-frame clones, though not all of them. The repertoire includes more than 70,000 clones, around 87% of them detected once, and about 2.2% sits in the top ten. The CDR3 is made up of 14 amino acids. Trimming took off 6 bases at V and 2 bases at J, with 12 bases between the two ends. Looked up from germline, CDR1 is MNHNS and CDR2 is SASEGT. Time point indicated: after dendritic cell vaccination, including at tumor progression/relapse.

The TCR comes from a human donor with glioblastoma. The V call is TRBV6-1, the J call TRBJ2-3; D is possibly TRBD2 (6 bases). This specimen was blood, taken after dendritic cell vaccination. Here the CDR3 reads CASSPGLATDTQYF. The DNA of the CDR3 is TGTGCCAGCAGCCCGGGACTCGCCACAGATACGCAGTATTTT.